The entry below describes one T cell receptor (beta chain). The antigen is undetermined. Measured with immunoSEQ multiplex PCR; TCRdb has only the in-frame clones, and not every one. The data show 30,000 to 40,000 clones, with around 63% seen just once and roughly 25% held by the top ten. The data belong to a study of cytotoxic CD8 clonotypes in ibrutinib-treated CLL. Study context: Patient counts were ten to eleven relapsed/refractory, over 14 treatment-naive and 17 to 18 IGHV unmutated. Study-level findings and limits: Sustained-remission and progressing patients were not sampled at matched times. Higher clonality was seen at ibrutinib response and a return toward baseline at progression.

From germline, CDR1 is MNHEY and CDR2 SMNVEV (reference sequence). V gave up 3 bases and J gave up 1 base, with 6 bases separating them. The CDR3 has 13 amino acids. The chain couples TRBV27 to TRBJ1-1; tentatively, D is TRBD1 (5 bases). The clonotype comes from a human donor with chronic lymphocytic leukemia. The sample was PBMCs, taken before ibrutinib treatment. This CDR3 reads CASSFGGNTEAFF. In DNA form, the CDR3 reads TGTGCCAGCAGTTTTGGGGGGAACACTGAAGCTTTCTTT.